Below are 9 T cell receptor beta chains sequenced from a single sample in a study of PD-L1 blockade in urothelial cancer. TCRdb's copy holds only in-frame clones and misses some; the assay was immunoSEQ multiplex PCR. The sample lists around 120,000 clones, approximately 86% occurring once. The input for sequencing was PBMCs, taken around atezolizumab (anti-PD-L1) treatment. Receptor source: a man aged 50 to 60 with urothelial cancer.

The chain recombines TRBV5-1 with TRBJ2-7; D not certain. Trimming left V 0 bases short and J 6 bases short, with 13 bases between. The CDR3 loop spans 14 amino acids. Germline V CDR1 and CDR2: SGHRS, YFSETQ. This CDR3 is CASSLGPVVGEQYF. DNA for the CDR3: TGCGCCAGCAGCTTGGGCCCAGTCGTTGGCGAGCAGTACTTC.

The chain joins TRBV5-5 to TRBJ2-7; 12 bases are shared with TRBD2. This CDR3 contains 14 residues. J gave up 4 bases and V 3 bases, and 2 bases lay outside the gene matches. Germline assignment: CDR1 SGHKS and CDR2 YYEKEE (reference sequence). DNA for the CDR3: TGTGCCAGCAGCTACGGACTAGCGGGATACGAGCAGTACTTC. It codes for CASSYGLAGYEQYF. The full variable domain, completed using reference TRBV5-5 and TRBJ2-7, is DAGVTQSPTHLIKTRGQQVTLRCSPISGHKSVSWYQQVLGQGPQFIFQYYEKEERGRGNFPDRFSARQFPNYSSELNVNALLLGDSALYLCASSYGLAGYEQYFGPGTRLTVT.

The rearrangement uses TRBV5-1 and TRBJ2-3; D is unclear. The CDR3 consists of 11 residues. In germline, CDR1 is SGHRS, CDR2 YFSETQ. The V end was cut by 2 bases, the J end by 5 bases, with 3 bases between. This CDR3 is CASSFGDTQYF. The CDR3 coding sequence is TGCGCCAGCAGCTTCGGAGATACGCAGTATTTT.

The rearrangement uses TRBV5-1 and TRBJ2-2, with 9 bases fitting TRBD2. Germline CDR1 and CDR2: SGHRS and YFSETQ. The junction had 6 bases not matched to a gene; V was cut back by 4 bases and J by 5 bases. This CDR3 is 15 amino acids long. CDR3 nucleotide sequence: TGCGCCAGCAGCGGGATAGCGGGAGAAACCGGGGAGCTGTTTTTT. It is translated as CASSGIAGETGELFF.

The rearrangement links TRBV19 to TRBJ1-5; TRBD1 matches at 7 bases. The V gene's germline CDR1 is LNHDA and CDR2 SQIVND (reference sequence). The CDR3 sequence is 17 residues long. The J segment lost 9 bases and the V segment lost 3 bases, leaving 17 bases of the junction unmatched. The CDR3 sequence is CASSISSGGPKAGPQHF. Here the CDR3 DNA reads TGTGCCAGTAGTATCTCCTCAGGGGGGCCCAAGGCAGGGCCCCAGCATTTT.

The V call is TRBV28, the J call TRBJ2-3; 10 positions match TRBD2. V lost 5 bases and J lost 1; bases outside the gene matches: 6. Germline loops: CDR1 MDHEN, CDR2 SYDVKM. The CDR3 length is 16 residues. The DNA for the CDR3 is TGTGCCAGCAGTGAAAGCGGGAGGGCCGGCACAGATACGCAGTATTTT. Translating gives CASSESGRAGTDTQYF.

This clone occurred a few times. V gene TRBV2 combines with J gene TRBJ1-1; weak D call: TRBD1 (6 bases). This CDR3 comprises 12 residues. CDR1 is SNHLY and CDR2 is FYNNEI in the germline V gene. Trimming removed 7 bases at V and 8 bases at J, with 14 bases between. In nucleotides, the CDR3 is TGTGCCAGCACCCAACAGGGATTCGAAGCTTTCTTT. Amino acid sequence: CASTQQGFEAFF.

The CDR3 DNA follows: TGTGCCAGCTCATCATACAGGACAGGAGGACCCTACTCTGGAAACACCATATATTTT. This codes for CASSSYRTGGPYSGNTIYF. V gene TRBV18 combines with J gene TRBJ1-3, with 7 bases matching TRBD1. The CDR3 totals 19 residues. The germline V gene encodes CDR1 KGHSH and CDR2 LQKENI. V gave up 5 bases and J gave up 0 bases; unmatched junction bases: 16.

The gene calls are TRBV18 and TRBJ1-2; 8 positions match TRBD1. This CDR3 is built from 15 residues. V was pared by 2 bases and J by 7 bases, with 9 bases of the junction left unmatched. Germline loops: CDR1 KGHSH, CDR2 LQKENI. The CDR3 nucleotides read TGTGCCAGCTCACCAGGCACGGACAGGGTCAGTGGCTACACCTTC. Amino acids: CASSPGTDRVSGYTF.